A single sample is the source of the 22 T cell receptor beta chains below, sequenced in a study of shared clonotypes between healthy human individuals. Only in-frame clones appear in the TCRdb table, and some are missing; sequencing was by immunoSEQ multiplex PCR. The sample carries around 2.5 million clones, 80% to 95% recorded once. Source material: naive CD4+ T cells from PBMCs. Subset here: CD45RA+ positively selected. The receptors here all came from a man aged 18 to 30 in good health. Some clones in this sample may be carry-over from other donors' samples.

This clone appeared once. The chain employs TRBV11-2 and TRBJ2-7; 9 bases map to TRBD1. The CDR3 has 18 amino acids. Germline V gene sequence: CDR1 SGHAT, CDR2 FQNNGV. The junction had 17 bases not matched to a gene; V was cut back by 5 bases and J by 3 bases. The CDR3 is CASSPRPGSGQGHYEQYF. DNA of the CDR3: TGTGCCAGCAGCCCCCGGCCAGGTTCGGGACAGGGTCACTACGAGCAGTACTTC. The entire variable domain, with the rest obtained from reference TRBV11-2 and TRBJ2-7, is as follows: EAGVAQSPRYKIIEKRQSVAFWCNPISGHATLYWYQQILGQGPKLLIQFQNNGVVDDSQLPKDRFSAERLKGVDSTLKIQPAKLEDSAVYLCASSPRPGSGQGHYEQYFGPGTRLTVT.

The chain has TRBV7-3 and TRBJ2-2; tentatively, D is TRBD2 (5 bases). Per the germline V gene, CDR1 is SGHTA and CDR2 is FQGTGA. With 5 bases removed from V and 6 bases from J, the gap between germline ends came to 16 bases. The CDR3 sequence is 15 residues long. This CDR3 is CASSPPGGFSGELFF. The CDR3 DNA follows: TGTGCCAGCAGCCCCCCCGGAGGATTTTCCGGGGAGCTGTTTTTT.

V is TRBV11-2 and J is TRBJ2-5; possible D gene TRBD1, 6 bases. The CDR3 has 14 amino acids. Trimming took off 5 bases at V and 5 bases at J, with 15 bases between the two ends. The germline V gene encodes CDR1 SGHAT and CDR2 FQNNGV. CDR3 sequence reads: CASSLLGGFETQYF. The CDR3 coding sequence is TGTGCCAGCAGCCTCTTAGGGGGTTTTGAGACCCAGTACTTC.

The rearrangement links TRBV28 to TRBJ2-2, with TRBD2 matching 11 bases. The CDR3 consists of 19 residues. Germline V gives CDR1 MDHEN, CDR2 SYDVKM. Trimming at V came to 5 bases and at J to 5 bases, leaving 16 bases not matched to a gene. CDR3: CASSPWTLAGGPGTGELFF. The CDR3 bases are TGTGCCAGCAGTCCCTGGACTTTAGCGGGAGGGCCTGGTACCGGGGAGCTGTTTTTT.

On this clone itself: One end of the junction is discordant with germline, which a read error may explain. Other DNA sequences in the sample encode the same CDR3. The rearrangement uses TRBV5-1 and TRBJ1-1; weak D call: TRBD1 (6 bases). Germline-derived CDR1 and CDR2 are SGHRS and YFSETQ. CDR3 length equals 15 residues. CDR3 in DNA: TGCGCCAGCAGCGCGTTAGGGGGAGGGAACACTGAGGCTTTCTTT. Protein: CASSALGGGNTEAFF.

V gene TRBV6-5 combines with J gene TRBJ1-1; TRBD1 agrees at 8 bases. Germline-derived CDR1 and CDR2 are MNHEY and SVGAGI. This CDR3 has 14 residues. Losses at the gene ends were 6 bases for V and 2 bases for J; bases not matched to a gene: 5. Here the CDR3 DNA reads TGTGCCAGCAGGCCCGGGACAGGTAACACTGAAGCTTTCTTT. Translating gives CASRPGTGNTEAFF.

CDR3 loop: CASSLQLAGANEQFF. The CDR3 DNA reads as TGCGCCAGCAGCTTGCAACTAGCGGGAGCCAATGAGCAGTTCTTC. The chain links TRBV5-1 to TRBJ2-1; 11 bases align to TRBD2. The CDR3 is 15 residues long. Germline V CDR1 and CDR2: SGHRS, YFSETQ. Losses at the gene ends were 1 base for V and 6 bases for J; bases not matched to a gene: 3.

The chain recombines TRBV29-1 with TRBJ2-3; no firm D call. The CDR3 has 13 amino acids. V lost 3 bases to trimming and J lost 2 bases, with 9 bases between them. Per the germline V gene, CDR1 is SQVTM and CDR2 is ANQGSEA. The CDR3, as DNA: TGCAGCGTTGAGGTCCTACTCACAGATACGCAGTATTTT. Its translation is CSVEVLLTDTQYF.

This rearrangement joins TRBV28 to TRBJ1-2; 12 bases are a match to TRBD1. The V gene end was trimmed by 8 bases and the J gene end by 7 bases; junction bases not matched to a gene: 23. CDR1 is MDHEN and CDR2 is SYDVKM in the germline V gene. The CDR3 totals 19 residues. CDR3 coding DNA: TGTGCCAGCGGCTCGCCCCCGGGGACAGGGGGCCCAGGAGTCGGTGGCTACACCTTC. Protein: CASGSPPGTGGPGVGGYTF.

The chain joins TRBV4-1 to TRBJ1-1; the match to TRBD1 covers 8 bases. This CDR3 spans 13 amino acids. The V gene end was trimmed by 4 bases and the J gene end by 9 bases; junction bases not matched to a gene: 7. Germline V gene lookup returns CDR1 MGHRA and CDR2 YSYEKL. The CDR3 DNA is TGCGCCAGCAGCCTAGGCAGGGGGCGGCAAGCTTTCTTT. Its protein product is CASSLGRGRQAFF.

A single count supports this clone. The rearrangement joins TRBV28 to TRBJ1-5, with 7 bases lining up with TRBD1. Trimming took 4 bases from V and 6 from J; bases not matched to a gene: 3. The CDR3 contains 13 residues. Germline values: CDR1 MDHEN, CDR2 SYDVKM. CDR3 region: CASSWQGGQPQHF. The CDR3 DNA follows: TGTGCCAGCAGTTGGCAGGGGGGTCAGCCCCAGCATTTT.

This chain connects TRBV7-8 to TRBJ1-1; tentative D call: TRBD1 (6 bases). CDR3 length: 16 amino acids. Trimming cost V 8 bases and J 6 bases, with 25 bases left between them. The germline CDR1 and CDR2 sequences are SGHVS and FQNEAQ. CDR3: CASSYEPGGEGAEAFF. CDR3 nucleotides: TGTGCCAGCTCTTACGAACCGGGGGGCGAAGGCGCTGAAGCTTTCTTT.

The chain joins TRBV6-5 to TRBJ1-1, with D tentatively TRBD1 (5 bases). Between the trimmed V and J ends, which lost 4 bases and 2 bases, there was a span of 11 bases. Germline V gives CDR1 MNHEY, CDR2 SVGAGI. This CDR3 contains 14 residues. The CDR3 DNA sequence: TGTGCCAGCAGTTCGACCAGGGTAAACACTGAAGCTTTCTTT. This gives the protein CASSSTRVNTEAFF.

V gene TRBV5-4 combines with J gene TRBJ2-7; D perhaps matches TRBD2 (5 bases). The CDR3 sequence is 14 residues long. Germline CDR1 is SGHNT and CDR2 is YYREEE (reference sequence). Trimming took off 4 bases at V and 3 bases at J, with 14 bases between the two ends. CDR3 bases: TGTGCCAGCAGCGGGAAAGGACTGAACTACGAGCAGTACTTC. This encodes CASSGKGLNYEQYF.

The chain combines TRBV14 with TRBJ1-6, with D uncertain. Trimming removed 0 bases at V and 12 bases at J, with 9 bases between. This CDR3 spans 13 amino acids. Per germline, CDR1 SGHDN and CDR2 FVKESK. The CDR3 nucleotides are TGTGCCAGCAGCCAAGATCGCAAGTTACCCCTCCACTTT. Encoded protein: CASSQDRKLPLHF.

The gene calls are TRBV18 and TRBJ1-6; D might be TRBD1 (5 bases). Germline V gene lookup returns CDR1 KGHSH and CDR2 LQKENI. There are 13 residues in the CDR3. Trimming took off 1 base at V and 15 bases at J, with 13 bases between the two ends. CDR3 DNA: TGTGCCAGCTCACCACTTCAGACAGAGGGCCTCCACTTT. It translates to CASSPLQTEGLHF.

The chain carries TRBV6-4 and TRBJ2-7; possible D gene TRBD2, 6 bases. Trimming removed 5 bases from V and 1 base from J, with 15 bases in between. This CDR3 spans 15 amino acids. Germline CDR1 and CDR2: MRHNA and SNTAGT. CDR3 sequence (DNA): TGTGCCAGCAGTAAAAAGGAGGGCCGTTCCTACGAGCAGTACTTC. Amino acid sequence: CASSKKEGRSYEQYF.

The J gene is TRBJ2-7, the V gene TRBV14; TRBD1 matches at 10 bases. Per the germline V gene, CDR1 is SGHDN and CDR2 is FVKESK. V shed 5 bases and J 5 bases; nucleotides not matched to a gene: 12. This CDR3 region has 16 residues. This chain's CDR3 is CASSTRTGQGTHEQYF. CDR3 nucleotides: TGTGCCAGCAGCACAAGAACGGGACAGGGGACCCACGAGCAGTACTTC.

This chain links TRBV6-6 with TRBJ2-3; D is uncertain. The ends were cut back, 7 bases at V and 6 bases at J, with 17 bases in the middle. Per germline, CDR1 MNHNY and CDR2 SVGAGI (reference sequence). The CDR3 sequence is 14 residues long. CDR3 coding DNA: TGTGCCAGCACACGTACCTTCCAAGGGGATACGCAGTATTTT. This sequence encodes CASTRTFQGDTQYF.

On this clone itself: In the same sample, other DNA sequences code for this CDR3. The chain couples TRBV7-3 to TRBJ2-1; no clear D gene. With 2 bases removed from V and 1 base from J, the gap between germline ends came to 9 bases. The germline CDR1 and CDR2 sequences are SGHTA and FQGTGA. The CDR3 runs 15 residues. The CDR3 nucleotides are TGTGCCAGCAGCTTATCCCGCGGATCCTACAATGAGCAGTTCTTC. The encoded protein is CASSLSRGSYNEQFF.

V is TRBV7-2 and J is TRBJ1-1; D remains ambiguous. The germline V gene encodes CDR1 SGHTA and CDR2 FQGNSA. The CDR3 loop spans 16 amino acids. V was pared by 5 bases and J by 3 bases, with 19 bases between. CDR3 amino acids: CASSGSSHRTYTEAFF. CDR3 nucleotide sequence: TGTGCCAGCAGCGGCTCCTCTCACCGAACGTACACTGAAGCTTTCTTT.

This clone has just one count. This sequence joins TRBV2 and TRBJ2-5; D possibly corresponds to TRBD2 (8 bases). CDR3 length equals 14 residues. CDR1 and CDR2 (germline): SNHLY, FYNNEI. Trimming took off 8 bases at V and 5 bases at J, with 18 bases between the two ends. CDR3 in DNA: TGTGCCAGCGGGTTAGCGGGACAGTCGGAGACCCAGTACTTC. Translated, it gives CASGLAGQSETQYF. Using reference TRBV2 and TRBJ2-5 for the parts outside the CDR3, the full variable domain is EPEVTQTPSHQVTQMGQEVILRCVPISNHLYFYWYRQILGQKVEFLVSFYNNEISEKSEIFDDQFSVERPDGSNFTLKIRSTKLEDSAMYFCASGLAGQSETQYFGPGTRLLVL.